Sequencing of this TCR beta chain was carried out in a study of blood T cells in healthy people across ages (dated by TCRdb to between 2015 and 2017). Describing the broader study: In model experiments, roughly one uniquely barcoded TCR beta cDNA molecule per two T cells was captured by template switching. Donors of different ages were randomly distributed across sequencing lanes to avoid experimental bias. For two donors (one aged 18 to 30 and one aged 80 or older), the study analyzed two additional independent replicas of 1 million unique cDNA reads from the same blood draw. To track age-related changes in TCR beta repertoire diversity, the study relied on deep sequencing normalized with unique cDNA molecular identifiers. The donors were divided into four age groups: young (average around 17 years), middle-aged (around 37), aged (around 67) and long-lived (around 80). The full study reports these points: Donor CMV infection status was unknown, potentially confounding age-related changes in expanded clonotypes. Observed TCR beta diversity correlated strongly with the percentage of naive T cells measured by flow cytometry. Observed TCR beta diversity per million T cells fell roughly linearly with age, and a significant reduction was already apparent by age around 40. Estimates of total diversity based on one million sequenced T cells were regarded as lower bounds and as underestimates. Compared with the aged group, the long-lived group had more naive CD4+ T cells, fewer expanded clones and increased TCR diversity, suggesting age selection. Bulk unsorted PBMC profiling prevented conclusive comparison of naive and antigen-experienced compartments.

The CDR3 holds 13 amino acids from the cysteine to the phenylalanine. The read is trimmed to its CDR3 DNA, 39 bases read in frame from base 1. CDR1 and CDR2 (SEHNR, FQNEAQ) derive from the germline V gene (reference sequence). Systemically healthy Caucasian individuals from Russia, 39 in total and aged 6 to 90 years, were included as donors. About 10 milliliters of peripheral blood were drawn from each donor into EDTA-treated Vacutainer tubes. Ficoll-Paque density-gradient centrifugation was used to isolate PBMCs, with at least 6.5 million per sample. Trizol reagent was used to extract total RNA from PBMCs, with at least 6 micrograms per sample. The percentages of naive CD45RAhigh/CD27high T cells were determined by flow cytometry on a PBMC aliquot from every donor. Comments on this clonotype: No cognate antigen has been identified for it. The junction departs from the called germline gene at one end, perhaps through a read error.

The library was built by means of 5' RACE. TCRdb names Illumina HiSeq 2500 as the instrument used. A second roughly 7 to 12 cycle PCR used a sample-barcoded 5' primer and a J-beta primer mix. A unique molecular identifier was introduced onto each TCR beta cDNA molecule by a template-switch 5' adaptor carrying 12 random nucleotides. Each sample yielded at least 2.5 million CDR3-containing paired-end reads. First-strand cDNA was synthesized from all RNA with the Mint cDNA synthesis kit, primed by a TRBC-specific oligonucleotide. All cDNA was treated with uracil-DNA glycosylase and then went through a first 18-cycle PCR with the universal primers M1SS and BC2_uni_R. The study's own analysis went as follows. Normalization of each sample was performed by random selection of 1 million high-quality reads, each carrying a distinct molecular identifier. Instead of being binned into consensus sequences, reads that shared molecular identifiers were thrown out. MiTCR, with a Q25 quality threshold and the strictest error-elimination algorithm, was used for CDR3 identification, clonotype clustering and error correction. A nonparametric unseen species model with Euler transformation was used to estimate lower-bound total TCR beta diversity. TCRdb cleaned the public reads at Q25 with fastp, built clones with MiXCR and kept in-frame beta chains. Each entry merges the rows of one CDR3 protein and shows their most common DNA and genes. What appears here as the V and J calls and clone size reflects TCRdb's work, not the paper's. In all, the sample holds 600,000 or so distinct CDR3 sequences, and approximately 21% of those were seen once. Jointly, the top ten make up 3% to 4.5% of the sample.

The chain uses TRBV7-9 and TRBJ2-4; TRBD2 agrees with 9 junctional bases. The sequencing input was blood. The sequence was collected from a man aged 70-80 years in good health. At the DNA level, the sequence is TGTGCCAGCAGAAAATCTAGCGGGACGATGGAGGACTTC. Its product reads: CASRKSSGTMEDF.